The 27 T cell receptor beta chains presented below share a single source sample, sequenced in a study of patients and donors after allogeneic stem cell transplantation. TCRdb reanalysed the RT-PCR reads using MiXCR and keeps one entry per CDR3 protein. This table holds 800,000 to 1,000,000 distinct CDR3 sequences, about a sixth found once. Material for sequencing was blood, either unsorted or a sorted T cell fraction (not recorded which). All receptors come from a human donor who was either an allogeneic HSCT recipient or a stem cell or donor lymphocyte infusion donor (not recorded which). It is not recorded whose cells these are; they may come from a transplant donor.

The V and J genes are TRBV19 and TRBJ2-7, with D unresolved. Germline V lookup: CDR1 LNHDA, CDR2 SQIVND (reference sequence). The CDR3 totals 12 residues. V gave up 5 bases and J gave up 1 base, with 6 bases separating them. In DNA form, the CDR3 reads TGTGCCAGTAGTGAGTATTCCTACGAGCAGTACTTC. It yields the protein CASSEYSYEQYF.

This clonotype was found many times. CDR3 residues: CASSLGGTNYGYTF. The CDR3 nucleotides read TGTGCCAGCAGTTTGGGGGGAACTAACTATGGCTACACCTTC. This chain joins TRBV12-3 or TRBV12-4 and TRBJ1-2, with D perhaps matching TRBD1 (5 bases). CDR3 size: 14 residues. Trimming took 3 bases from V and 0 from J, leaving 8 bases between them.

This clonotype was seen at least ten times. The CDR3 loop is CAISRSSINEKLFF. CDR3 nucleotides: TGTGCCATCTCAAGGTCCTCAATCAATGAAAAACTGTTTTTT. The V gene is TRBV10-3, the J gene TRBJ1-4, with unresolved D. V dropped 8 bases and J dropped 5 bases, with 15 bases sitting between them. This CDR3 is 14 amino acids long. The germline gives CDR1 ENHRY, CDR2 SYGVKD.

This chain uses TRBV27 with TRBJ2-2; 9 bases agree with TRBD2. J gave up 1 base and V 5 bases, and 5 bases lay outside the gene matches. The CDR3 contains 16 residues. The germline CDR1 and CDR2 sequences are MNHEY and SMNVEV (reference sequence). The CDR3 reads CASSPQTSGNTGELFF. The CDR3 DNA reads TGTGCCAGCAGTCCCCAGACTAGCGGGAACACCGGGGAGCTGTTTTTT.

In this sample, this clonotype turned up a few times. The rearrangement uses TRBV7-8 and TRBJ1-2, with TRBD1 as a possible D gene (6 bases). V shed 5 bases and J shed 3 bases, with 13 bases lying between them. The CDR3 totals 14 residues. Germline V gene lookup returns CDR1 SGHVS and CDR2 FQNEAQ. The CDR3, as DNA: TGTGCCAGCAGCATCCGGACAGCCGACTATGGCTACACCTTC. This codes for CASSIRTADYGYTF.

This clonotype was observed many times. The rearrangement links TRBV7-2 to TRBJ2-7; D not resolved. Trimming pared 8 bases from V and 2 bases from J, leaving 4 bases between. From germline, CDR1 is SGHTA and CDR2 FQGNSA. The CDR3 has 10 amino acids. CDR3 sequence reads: CASATYEQYF. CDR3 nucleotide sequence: TGTGCCAGCGCAACCTACGAGCAGTACTTC.

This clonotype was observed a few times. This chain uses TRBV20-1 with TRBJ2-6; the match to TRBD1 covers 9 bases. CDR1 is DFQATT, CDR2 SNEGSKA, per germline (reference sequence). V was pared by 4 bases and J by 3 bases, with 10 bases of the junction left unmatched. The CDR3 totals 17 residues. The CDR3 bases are TGCAGTGCTATCGGGACAGGGAGGGAGGTTGGGGCCAACGTCCTGACTTTC. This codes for CSAIGTGREVGANVLTF.

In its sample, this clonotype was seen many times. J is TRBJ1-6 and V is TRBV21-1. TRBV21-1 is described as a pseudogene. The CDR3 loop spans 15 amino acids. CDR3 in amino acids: CASSKGESYNSPLHF. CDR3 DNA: TGTGCCAGCAGCAAAGGGGAGTCCTATAATTCACCCCTCCACTTT.

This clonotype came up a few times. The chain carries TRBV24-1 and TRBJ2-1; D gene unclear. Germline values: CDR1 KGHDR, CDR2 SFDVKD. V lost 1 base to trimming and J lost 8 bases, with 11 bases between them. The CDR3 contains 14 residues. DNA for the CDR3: TGTGCCACCAGTGATTTTAGTCTGGGCGATGAGCAGTTCTTC. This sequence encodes CATSDFSLGDEQFF.

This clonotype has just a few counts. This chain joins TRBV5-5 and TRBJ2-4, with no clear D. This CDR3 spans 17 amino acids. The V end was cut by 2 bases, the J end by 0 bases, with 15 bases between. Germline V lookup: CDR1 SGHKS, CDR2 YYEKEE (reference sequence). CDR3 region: CASSFRQDPLAKNIQYF. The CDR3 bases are TGTGCCAGCAGCTTCCGTCAGGACCCGCTAGCCAAAAACATTCAGTACTTC.

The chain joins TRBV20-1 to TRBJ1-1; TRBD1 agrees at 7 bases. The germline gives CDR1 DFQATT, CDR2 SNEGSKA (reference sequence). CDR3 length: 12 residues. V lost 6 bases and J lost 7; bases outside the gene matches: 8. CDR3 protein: CSAPRQGNEAFF. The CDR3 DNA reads TGCAGTGCGCCCAGACAGGGAAATGAAGCTTTCTTT.

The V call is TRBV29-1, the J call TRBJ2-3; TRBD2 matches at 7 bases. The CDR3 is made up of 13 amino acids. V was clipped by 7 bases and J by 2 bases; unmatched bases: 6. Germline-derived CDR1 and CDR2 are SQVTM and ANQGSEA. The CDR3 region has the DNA TGCAGCGCGGGAGGCAGAGCCACAGATACGCAGTATTTT. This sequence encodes CSAGGRATDTQYF.

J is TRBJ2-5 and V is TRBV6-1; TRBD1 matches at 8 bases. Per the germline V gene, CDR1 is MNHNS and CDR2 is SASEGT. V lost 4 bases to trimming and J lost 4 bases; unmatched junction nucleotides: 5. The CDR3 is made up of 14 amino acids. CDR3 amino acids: CASSGTGLGETQYF. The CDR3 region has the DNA TGTGCCAGCAGTGGGACAGGGTTAGGAGAGACCCAGTACTTC.

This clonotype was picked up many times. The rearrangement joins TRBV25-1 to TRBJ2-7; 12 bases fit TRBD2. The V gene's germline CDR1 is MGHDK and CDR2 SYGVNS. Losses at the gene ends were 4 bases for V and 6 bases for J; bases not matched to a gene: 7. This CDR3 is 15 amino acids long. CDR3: CASSGTSGRTLEQYF. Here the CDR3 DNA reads TGTGCCAGCAGTGGAACTAGCGGGAGGACCCTCGAGCAGTACTTC.

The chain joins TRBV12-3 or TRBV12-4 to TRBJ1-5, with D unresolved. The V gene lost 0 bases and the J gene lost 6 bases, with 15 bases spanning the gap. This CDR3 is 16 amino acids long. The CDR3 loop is CASSLASRARGQPQHF. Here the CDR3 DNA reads TGTGCCAGCAGTTTAGCGAGTAGGGCCCGCGGTCAGCCCCAGCATTTT.

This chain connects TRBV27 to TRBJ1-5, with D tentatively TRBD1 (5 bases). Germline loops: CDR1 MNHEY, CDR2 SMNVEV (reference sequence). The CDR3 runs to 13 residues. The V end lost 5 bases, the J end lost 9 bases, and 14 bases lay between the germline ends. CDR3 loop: CASSPRAGLPQHF. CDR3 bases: TGTGCCAGCAGTCCTCGGGCAGGGCTGCCCCAGCATTTT.

The CDR3 region is CASTAGTGNTGELFF. CDR3 sequence (DNA): TGTGCCAGCACCGCCGGGACAGGGAACACCGGGGAGCTGTTTTTT. This rearrangement joins TRBV6-1 to TRBJ2-2; 8 bases agree with TRBD1. Losses at the gene ends were 7 bases for V and 1 base for J; bases not matched to a gene: 5. The CDR3 has 15 amino acids. The germline CDR1 and CDR2 sequences are MNHNS and SASEGT.

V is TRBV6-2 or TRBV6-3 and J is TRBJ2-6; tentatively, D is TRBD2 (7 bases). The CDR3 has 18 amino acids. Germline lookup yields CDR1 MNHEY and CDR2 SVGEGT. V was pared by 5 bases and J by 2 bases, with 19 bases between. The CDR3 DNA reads TGTGCCAGCAGTCTTAGGACTAGGGGACACACTGGGGCCAACGTCCTGACTTTC. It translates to CASSLRTRGHTGANVLTF.

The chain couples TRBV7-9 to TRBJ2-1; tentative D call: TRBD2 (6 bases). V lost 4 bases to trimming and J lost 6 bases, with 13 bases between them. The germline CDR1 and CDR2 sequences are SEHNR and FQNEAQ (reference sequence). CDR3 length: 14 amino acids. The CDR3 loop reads CASSSNLGGNEQFF. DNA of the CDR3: TGTGCCAGCAGCTCCAACCTGGGGGGCAATGAGCAGTTCTTC.

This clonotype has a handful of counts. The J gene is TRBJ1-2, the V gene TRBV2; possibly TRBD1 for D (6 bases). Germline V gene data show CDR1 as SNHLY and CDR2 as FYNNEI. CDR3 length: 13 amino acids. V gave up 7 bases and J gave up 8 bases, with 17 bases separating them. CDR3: CASNMGGLDGYTF. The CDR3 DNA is TGTGCCAGCAATATGGGGGGCCTCGACGGCTACACCTTC.

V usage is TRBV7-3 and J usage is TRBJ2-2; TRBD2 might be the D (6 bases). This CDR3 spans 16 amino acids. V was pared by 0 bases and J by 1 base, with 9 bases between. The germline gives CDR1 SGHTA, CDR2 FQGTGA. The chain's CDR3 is CASSLTVAVNTGELFF. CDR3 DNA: TGTGCCAGCAGCTTAACGGTAGCGGTGAACACCGGGGAGCTGTTTTTT. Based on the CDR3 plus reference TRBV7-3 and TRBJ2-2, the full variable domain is GAGVSQTPSNKVTEKGKYVELRCDPISGHTALYWYRQSLGQGPEFLIYFQGTGAADDSGLPNDRFFAVRPEGSVSTLKIQRTERGDSAVYLCASSLTVAVNTGELFFGEGSRLTVL.

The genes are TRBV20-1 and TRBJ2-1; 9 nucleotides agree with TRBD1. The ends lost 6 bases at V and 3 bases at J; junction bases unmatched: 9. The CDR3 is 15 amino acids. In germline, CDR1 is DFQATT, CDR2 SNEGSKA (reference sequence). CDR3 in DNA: TGCAGTGCGAGGGGAGACAGGGGGTTCTACAATGAGCAGTTCTTC. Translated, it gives CSARGDRGFYNEQFF.

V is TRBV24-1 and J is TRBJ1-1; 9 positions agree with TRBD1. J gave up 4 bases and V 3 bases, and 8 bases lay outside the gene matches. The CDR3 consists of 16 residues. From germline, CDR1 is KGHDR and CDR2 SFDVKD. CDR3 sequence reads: CATSDNRDRVGTEAFF. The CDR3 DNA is TGTGCCACCAGTGATAACCGGGACAGGGTCGGCACTGAAGCTTTCTTT.

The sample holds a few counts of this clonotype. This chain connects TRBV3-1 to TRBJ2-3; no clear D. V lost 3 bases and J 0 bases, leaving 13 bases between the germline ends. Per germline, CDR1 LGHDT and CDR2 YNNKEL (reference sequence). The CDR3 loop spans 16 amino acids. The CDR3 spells CASSHPESRSTDTQYF. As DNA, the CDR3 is TGTGCCAGCAGCCATCCTGAGAGCAGAAGCACAGATACGCAGTATTTT.

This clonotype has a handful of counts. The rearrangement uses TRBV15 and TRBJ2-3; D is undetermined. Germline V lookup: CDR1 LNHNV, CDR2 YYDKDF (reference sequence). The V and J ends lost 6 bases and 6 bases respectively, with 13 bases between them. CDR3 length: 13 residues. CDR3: CATSYRMGDTQYF. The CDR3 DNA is TGTGCCACCAGTTACCGGATGGGGGATACGCAGTATTTT.

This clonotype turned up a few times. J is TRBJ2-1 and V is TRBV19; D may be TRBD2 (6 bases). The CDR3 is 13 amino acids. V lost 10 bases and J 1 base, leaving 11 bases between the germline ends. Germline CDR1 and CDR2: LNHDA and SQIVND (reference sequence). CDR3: CATLSGSYNEQFF. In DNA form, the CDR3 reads TGTGCCACCCTTAGCGGTTCCTACAATGAGCAGTTCTTC.

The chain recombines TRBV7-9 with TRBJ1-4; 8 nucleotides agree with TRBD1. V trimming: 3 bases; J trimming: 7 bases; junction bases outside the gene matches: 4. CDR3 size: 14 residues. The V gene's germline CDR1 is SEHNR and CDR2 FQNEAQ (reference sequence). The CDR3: CASSFGRGLEKLFF. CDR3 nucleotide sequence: TGTGCCAGCAGCTTTGGCAGGGGGCTTGAAAAACTGTTTTTT. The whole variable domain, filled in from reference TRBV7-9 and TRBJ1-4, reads DTGVSQNPRHKITKRGQNVTFRCDPISEHNRLYWYRQTLGQGPEFLTYFQNEAQLEKSRLLSDRFSAERPKGSFSTLEIQRTEQGDSAMYLCASSFGRGLEKLFFGSGTQLSVL.